This T cell receptor beta chain was retrieved from a study of T cell repertoires in cytomegalovirus infection. The wider study: Matching HLA type and CMV infection were both indicated by public TCR beta signatures.

Study-level findings and limits: HLA-C-restricted CMV-specific TCR beta clonotypes prevailed in the ex vivo response.

The CDR3 runs 12 residues. CDR1 and CDR2 (germline): SGHTA, FQGNSA. V lost 3 bases and J lost 10, with 12 bases in between. This clonotype was seen more than once but under ten times. No antigen is known for it. In TCRdb, the reads were re-called with MiXCR into one record per CDR3 protein. The table lists roughly 500,000 distinct CDR3 sequences, about 42% of them singletons. The sequencing used cultured PBMCs, collected from culture after CMV antigen stimulation. The chain carries TRBV7-2 and TRBJ1-1; no definite D call. The sequence derives from a human donor in good health (CMV status not recorded). Some clones in this sample may be carry-over from other donors' samples. The DNA for the CDR3 is TGTGCCAGCAGCTTTCGGACGGGTGGAGCTTTCTTT. This translates into CASSFRTGGAFF.